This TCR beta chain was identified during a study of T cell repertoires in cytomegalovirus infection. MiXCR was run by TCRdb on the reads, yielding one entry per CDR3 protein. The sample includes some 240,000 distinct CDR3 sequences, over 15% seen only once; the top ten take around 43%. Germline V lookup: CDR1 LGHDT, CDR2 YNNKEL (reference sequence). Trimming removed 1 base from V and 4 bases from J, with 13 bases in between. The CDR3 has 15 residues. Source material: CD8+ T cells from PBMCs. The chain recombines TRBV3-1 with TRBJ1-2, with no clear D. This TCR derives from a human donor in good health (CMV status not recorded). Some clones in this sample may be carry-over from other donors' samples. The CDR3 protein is CASSQGPGSPYGYTF. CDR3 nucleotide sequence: TGTGCCAGCAGCCAAGGTCCCGGTTCGCCCTATGGCTACACCTTC.